The 32 T cell receptor beta chains below come from one sample, sequenced in a study of blood T cell repertoires in COVID-19. The repertoire was sequenced with immunoSEQ multiplex PCR; TCRdb's copy has only in-frame clones and lacks some. The table includes 400,000 to 550,000 clones, around nine tenths detected once. The material sequenced was PBMCs or T cells enriched from blood (not recorded which). The receptor set was obtained from a woman under 30 with acute COVID-19.

This chain connects TRBV19 to TRBJ1-3; D unresolved. Deletions cut 4 bases from V and 2 bases from J, with 9 bases between. CDR3 length equals 14 residues. Germline CDR1 and CDR2: LNHDA and SQIVND (reference sequence). The CDR3 DNA reads TGTGCCAGTAGTAAGGAGGATACTGGAAACACCATATATTTT. Protein sequence: CASSKEDTGNTIYF.

This chain connects TRBV5-1 to TRBJ1-5; 8 positions match TRBD1. Germline CDR1 is SGHRS and CDR2 is YFSETQ. V was clipped by 2 bases and J by 6 bases; unmatched bases: 7. This CDR3 has 15 residues. Here the CDR3 DNA reads TGCGCCAGCAGCTTACCCCAGGGGGCAGGTCAGCCCCAGCATTTT. Translating gives CASSLPQGAGQPQHF.

This chain links TRBV15 with TRBJ2-7; 7 bases fit TRBD1. This CDR3 has 13 residues. CDR1 LNHNV and CDR2 YYDKDF come from the germline V gene (reference sequence). The V segment lost 2 bases and the J segment 5 bases; nucleotides outside the gene matches: 3. DNA of the CDR3: TGTGCCACCAGCAGACAGACAGGGCACGAGCAGTACTTC. Translation: CATSRQTGHEQYF. Based on the CDR3 plus reference TRBV15 and TRBJ2-7, the full variable domain is DAMVIQNPRYQVTQFGKPVTLSCSQTLNHNVMYWYQQKSSQAPKLLFHYYDKDFNNEADTPDNFQSRRPNTSFCFLDIRSPGLGDTAMYLCATSRQTGHEQYFGPGTRLTVT.

V and J are TRBV19 and TRBJ1-4, with D tentatively TRBD1 (6 bases). The length of the CDR3 is 14 residues. Looked up from germline, CDR1 is LNHDA and CDR2 is SQIVND (reference sequence). Trimming cost V 6 bases and J 7 bases, with 15 bases left between them. CDR3 loop: CASSWGPPSEKLFF. The CDR3 coding sequence is TGTGCCAGTAGCTGGGGGCCACCTAGTGAAAAACTGTTTTTT.

The CDR3 bases are TGCGCCAGCAGCCAGGATGACAGGGGTGATCGCGAGCAGTACTTC. It is translated as CASSQDDRGDREQYF. The chain links TRBV4-3 to TRBJ2-7, with 8 nucleotides matching TRBD1. The CDR3 totals 15 residues. The germline V gene has CDR1 LGHNA and CDR2 YSLEER. Losses at the gene ends were 3 bases for V and 6 bases for J; bases not matched to a gene: 10.

The rearrangement uses TRBV7-9 and TRBJ2-1; 7 bases match TRBD1. Germline V gene lookup returns CDR1 SEHNR and CDR2 FQNEAQ (reference sequence). The CDR3 spans 12 residues. V gave up 8 bases and J gave up 8 bases; unmatched junction bases: 6. The CDR3 reads CASQTGVHEQFF. CDR3 in DNA: TGTGCCAGCCAAACAGGGGTCCATGAGCAGTTCTTC.

This chain links TRBV19 with TRBJ2-1, with D perhaps TRBD2 (5 bases). Between the trimmed V and J ends, which lost 5 bases and 2 bases, there was a span of 10 bases. Germline V gene data show CDR1 as LNHDA and CDR2 as SQIVND (reference sequence). The CDR3 spans 14 residues. CDR3 sequence (DNA): TGTGCCAGTAGTTTAACGGGGACCTACAATGAGCAGTTCTTC. Translation gives CASSLTGTYNEQFF.

The J gene is TRBJ2-7, the V gene TRBV7-6; TRBD1 matches 10 bases. Germline CDR1 and CDR2: SGHVS and FNYEAQ. V shed 5 bases, J shed 5 bases, and the junction held 12 bases outside the gene matches. This CDR3 is built from 16 residues. The CDR3 loop reads CASSRGGGQGIDEQYF. DNA for the CDR3: TGTGCCAGCAGCCGTGGGGGGGGACAGGGGATCGACGAGCAGTACTTC.

The J gene is TRBJ2-1, the V gene TRBV7-9, with 12 bases that match TRBD2. Germline V gene sequence: CDR1 SEHNR, CDR2 FQNEAQ (reference sequence). With V trimmed by 4 bases and J by 8 bases, 12 bases remained unmatched. The length of the CDR3 is 17 residues. The CDR3 spells CASSSAGLAGGLDEQFF. The CDR3 coding sequence is TGTGCCAGCAGCTCCGCGGGGCTAGCGGGAGGGTTGGATGAGCAGTTCTTC.

This chain links TRBV4-3 with TRBJ1-4, with 7 positions matching TRBD1. V was clipped by 4 bases and J by 6 bases; unmatched bases: 2. Germline V gene lookup returns CDR1 LGHNA and CDR2 YSLEER. This CDR3 spans 13 amino acids. CDR3 sequence reads: CASSPGQHEKLFF. CDR3 bases: TGCGCCAGCAGCCCGGGACAGCATGAAAAACTGTTTTTT.

V gene TRBV7-8 combines with J gene TRBJ2-3; 7 bases align to TRBD1. The CDR3 spans 14 residues. Germline trimming cut 3 bases from V and 4 bases from J; bases unmatched to any gene: 4. Germline CDR1 and CDR2: SGHVS and FQNEAQ. The CDR3 bases are TGTGCCAGCAGCTTTCACAGGGGAGCAGATACGCAGTATTTT. Amino acids: CASSFHRGADTQYF.

This rearrangement joins TRBV19 to TRBJ2-1, with 9 bases lining up with TRBD1. This CDR3 region has 16 residues. Germline V lookup: CDR1 LNHDA, CDR2 SQIVND (reference sequence). Trimming took 6 bases from V and 3 from J; bases not matched to a gene: 9. CDR3 sequence reads: CASRRTRDRVYNEQFF. The CDR3 nucleotides are TGTGCCAGTAGAAGGACCCGGGACAGGGTCTACAATGAGCAGTTCTTC.

V gene TRBV27 combines with J gene TRBJ1-2; no firm D call. This CDR3 region has 14 residues. Trimming took off 3 bases at V and 4 bases at J, with 12 bases between the two ends. Looked up from germline, CDR1 is MNHEY and CDR2 is SMNVEV (reference sequence). CDR3 loop: CASSFTREGYGYTF. CDR3 in DNA: TGTGCCAGCAGTTTTACGCGGGAGGGCTATGGCTACACCTTC.

V usage is TRBV23-1 and J usage is TRBJ2-7; no definite D call. TRBV23-1 is an ORF for which the function is uncertain. This CDR3 region has 12 residues. V dropped 0 bases and J dropped 5 bases, with 5 bases sitting between them. For the CDR3, the DNA is TGCGCCAGCAGTCAATCAAAGCACGAGCAGTACTTC. Residues: CASSQSKHEQYF.

This clone appeared once. The chain employs TRBV7-9 and TRBJ2-4; possibly TRBD1 for D (5 bases). This CDR3 spans 16 amino acids. V lost 8 bases, J lost 0 bases, and 17 bases lay in between. Per the germline V gene, CDR1 is SEHNR and CDR2 is FQNEAQ (reference sequence). This chain's CDR3 is CASAPRDLLAKNIQYF. CDR3 sequence (DNA): TGTGCCAGCGCTCCCAGGGATCTACTAGCCAAAAACATTCAGTACTTC.

The chain recombines TRBV5-6 with TRBJ1-2, with 8 bases identical to TRBD1. The germline V gene encodes CDR1 SGHDT and CDR2 YYEEEE. This CDR3 contains 15 residues. V was pared by 0 bases and J by 3 bases, with 4 bases of the junction left unmatched. CDR3: CASSLVPGGDYGYTF. Here the CDR3 DNA reads TGTGCCAGCAGCTTGGTGCCAGGGGGCGACTATGGCTACACCTTC.

The chain joins TRBV7-9 to TRBJ1-1; no reliable D call. Germline values: CDR1 SEHNR, CDR2 FQNEAQ (reference sequence). The CDR3 covers 16 residues. V was pared by 2 bases and J by 0 bases, with 13 bases between. This CDR3 reads CASSLRFNRLNTEAFF. In nucleotides, the CDR3 is TGTGCCAGCAGCTTACGATTTAACAGATTGAACACTGAAGCTTTCTTT. Full variable domain (missing parts from reference TRBV7-9 and TRBJ1-1): DTGVSQNPRHKITKRGQNVTFRCDPISEHNRLYWYRQTLGQGPEFLTYFQNEAQLEKSRLLSDRFSAERPKGSFSTLEIQRTEQGDSAMYLCASSLRFNRLNTEAFFGQGTRLTVV.

The chain is built from TRBV6-4 and TRBJ2-1; 11 nucleotides line up with TRBD2. Germline CDR1 and CDR2: MRHNA and SNTAGT. The CDR3 covers 14 residues. V was clipped by 4 bases and J by 8 bases; unmatched bases: 4. Written as DNA, the CDR3 is TGTGCCAGCAGTGCACTAGCGGGAGACCATGAGCAGTTCTTC. It translates to CASSALAGDHEQFF.

V usage is TRBV14 and J usage is TRBJ1-1; 7 bases align to TRBD1. After removal of 2 bases from V and 4 bases from J, the junction contained 4 bases not matched to a gene. This CDR3 contains 14 residues. Per the germline V gene, CDR1 is SGHDN and CDR2 is FVKESK. DNA of the CDR3: TGTGCCAGCAGCCAAAGACAGGGCGGCACTGAAGCTTTCTTT. Amino acid sequence: CASSQRQGGTEAFF. Using reference TRBV14 and TRBJ1-1 for the parts outside the CDR3, the full variable domain is EAGVTQFPSHSVIEKGQTVTLRCDPISGHDNLYWYRRVMGKEIKFLLHFVKESKQDESGMPNNRFLAERTGGTYSTLKVQPAELEDSGVYFCASSQRQGGTEAFFGQGTRLTVV.

The rearrangement links TRBV5-1 to TRBJ2-5; 7 bases line up with TRBD1. The CDR3 is made up of 14 amino acids. V shed 5 bases, J shed 5 bases, and the junction held 9 bases outside the gene matches. Germline CDR1 reads SGHRS; CDR2 reads YFSETQ. The CDR3 sequence: CASSAQGRGETQYF. CDR3 nucleotide sequence: TGCGCCAGCAGTGCACAGGGGCGAGGGGAGACCCAGTACTTC.

J is TRBJ1-1 and V is TRBV7-2; TRBD1 matches 8 bases. Germline loops: CDR1 SGHTA, CDR2 FQGNSA. V lost 5 bases to trimming and J lost 1 base; unmatched junction nucleotides: 3. This CDR3 spans 14 amino acids. The CDR3 sequence: CASSRTGTNTEAFF. DNA of the CDR3: TGTGCCAGCAGCCGGACAGGGACGAACACTGAAGCTTTCTTT.

The J gene is TRBJ1-1, the V gene TRBV24-1; D uncertain. In germline, CDR1 is KGHDR, CDR2 SFDVKD. There are 16 residues in the CDR3. V was pared by 3 bases and J by 0 bases, with 13 bases between. Here the CDR3 reads CATSDPCWRLNTEAFF. CDR3 DNA: TGTGCCACCAGTGATCCCTGCTGGAGGTTGAACACTGAAGCTTTCTTT.

The chain joins TRBV10-1 to TRBJ1-2, with 9 bases lining up with TRBD1. Germline V CDR1 and CDR2: WNHNN, SYGVQD (reference sequence). This CDR3 contains 13 residues. V shed 8 bases and J 3 bases; nucleotides not matched to a gene: 4. The chain's CDR3 is CASVGQGYYGYTF. The CDR3 DNA reads TGCGCCAGCGTAGGACAGGGGTACTATGGCTACACCTTC.

The chain has TRBV12-3 or TRBV12-4 and TRBJ1-6; D possibly corresponds to TRBD1 (5 bases). V was cut by 6 bases and J by 11 bases, with 14 bases left in between. CDR3 length: 13 residues. The CDR3 DNA sequence: TGTGCCAGCAGGCCATCATCAGGGACACCCCTCCACTTT. Protein: CASRPSSGTPLHF.

The chain is built from TRBV10-3 and TRBJ1-3; 7 bases match TRBD1. The germline CDR1 and CDR2 sequences are ENHRY and SYGVKD. The CDR3 spans 14 residues. V shed 4 bases, J shed 8 bases, and the junction held 8 bases outside the gene matches. The CDR3 bases are TGTGCCATCAGTGGGTACAGGGGAGAACACACCATATATTTT. Translating it yields CAISGYRGEHTIYF.

This chain uses TRBV11-2 with TRBJ2-1, with TRBD2 matching 10 bases. The CDR3 contains 17 residues. The V and J ends lost 1 base and 6 bases, in that order; junction bases with no gene match: 9. Germline values: CDR1 SGHAT, CDR2 FQNNGV. The CDR3 region has the DNA TGTGCCAGCAGCTTAGTTTCTAGCGGGGGAGCCCGCAATGAGCAGTTCTTC. Encoded protein: CASSLVSSGGARNEQFF.

This clone was recorded only once. This chain links TRBV5-1 with TRBJ2-1; 7 bases are a match to TRBD2. The germline V gene encodes CDR1 SGHRS and CDR2 YFSETQ. The trim removed 0 bases at V and 10 bases at J, leaving 13 bases unmatched. This CDR3 comprises 16 residues. The CDR3 DNA reads TGCGCCAGCAGCTTGGGGACTCGGGCGGGGGACGGAGAGCAGTTCTTC. Encoded protein: CASSLGTRAGDGEQFF.

In DNA, the CDR3 is TGTGCCAGCAGCCAAGTCACGTGGCAGGGGGCGCGATCTAACTATGGCTACACCTTC. Protein sequence: CASSQVTWQGARSNYGYTF. The J gene is TRBJ1-2, the V gene TRBV3-1 (or the pseudogene TRBV3-2), with 8 bases lining up with TRBD1. This CDR3 region has 19 residues. V lost 1 base, J lost 0 bases, and 13 bases stayed unmatched. From germline, CDR1 is LGHDT and CDR2 YNNKEL (reference sequence).

The V gene is TRBV19, the J gene TRBJ2-2; D call uncertain. Germline V lookup: CDR1 LNHDA, CDR2 SQIVND (reference sequence). Trimming removed 9 bases from V and 0 bases from J, with 11 bases in between. The CDR3 is 14 amino acids. The CDR3, as DNA: TGTGCCAGCCTTGCGTCCCCGAACACCGGGGAGCTGTTTTTT. This translates into CASLASPNTGELFF. The full variable domain, its missing parts supplied by reference TRBV19 and TRBJ2-2, is DGGITQSPKYLFRKEGQNVTLSCEQNLNHDAMYWYRQDPGQGLRLIYYSQIVNDFQKGDIAEGYSVSREKKESFPLTVTSAQKNPTAFYLCASLASPNTGELFFGEGSRLTVL.

The chain couples TRBV11-2 to TRBJ2-7, with a possible D match to TRBD2 (5 bases). In germline, CDR1 is SGHAT, CDR2 FQNNGV. V was clipped by 4 bases and J by 6 bases, with 16 bases between them. The CDR3 runs 14 residues. CDR3 sequence (DNA): TGTGCCAGCAGCTCCCCCGGACTCCCCCGCGAGCAGTACTTC. It codes for CASSSPGLPREQYF.

The chain uses TRBV19 and TRBJ2-4; D is perhaps TRBD2 (5 bases). V dropped 10 bases and J dropped 0 bases, with 19 bases sitting between them. The V gene's germline CDR1 is LNHDA and CDR2 SQIVND (reference sequence). This CDR3 contains 16 residues. Here the CDR3 reads CATTTDGDIAKNIQYF. The CDR3 DNA follows: TGTGCCACTACTACAGACGGGGATATAGCCAAAAACATTCAGTACTTC.

The V gene is TRBV29-1, the J gene TRBJ2-5; 14 bases are shared with TRBD2. Germline trimming cut 8 bases from V and 5 bases from J; bases unmatched to any gene: 4. Germline lookup yields CDR1 SQVTM and CDR2 ANQGSEA. CDR3 length: 13 amino acids. CDR3 sequence: CSTRLAGGETQYF. CDR3 nucleotide sequence: TGCAGCACGAGACTAGCGGGAGGGGAGACCCAGTACTTC. Using reference TRBV29-1 and TRBJ2-5 for the parts outside the CDR3, the full variable domain is SAVISQKPSRDICQRGTSLTIQCQVDSQVTMMFWYRQQPGQSLTLIATANQGSEATYESGFVIDKFPISRPNLTFSTLTVSNMSPEDSSIYLCSTRLAGGETQYFGPGTRLLVL.